The next 5 T cell receptor beta chains were all read from a single sample in a study of shared clonotypes between healthy human individuals (dated by TCRdb to between 2020 and 2021). Libraries came from the immunoSEQ multiplex PCR assay. As stored in TCRdb, this immuneACCESS dataset retains in-frame rearrangements with V and J assigned. A fraction of the clones does not appear; measured against another copy, unresolved V genes explain less than half of the discrepancy, and the remainder lacks a known reason. For this sample the table gives approximately 1,000,000 clones, of which approximately 78% were detected only once. 0.4% to 0.55% of the sample belongs to the ten largest clones. Sequencing input: memory CD4+ T cells from PBMCs. Explained via the paper, the cell subset or site label denotes: CD45RA-negative fraction. The receptor source for this set is a man aged 18-30 years in good health. Some clones in this sample may be carry-over from other donors' samples.

Concerning this clone itself: In the same sample, other DNA sequences code for this CDR3. The gene calls are TRBV7-3 and TRBJ1-1, with unresolved D. The V and J ends lost 5 bases and 5 bases respectively, with 12 bases between them. The germline V gene encodes CDR1 SGHTA and CDR2 FQGTGA. This CDR3 contains 13 residues. CDR3 region: CASSLRRGTEAFF. The CDR3 DNA reads as TGTGCCAGCAGCCTTAGAAGAGGTACTGAAGCTTTCTTT.

On this clone: This specimen includes other DNA sequences encoding the same CDR3. This chain connects TRBV20-1 to TRBJ1-2; D possibly corresponds to TRBD1 (5 bases). The CDR3 spans 10 residues. Trimming left V 6 bases short and J 6 bases short, with 8 bases between. CDR1 and CDR2 from the germline V gene are DFQATT and SNEGSKA (reference sequence). This CDR3 reads CSAGTDGYTF. DNA for the CDR3: TGCAGTGCCGGGACTGATGGCTACACCTTC.

This clone has more than one count but fewer than ten. The chain is built from TRBV5-1 and TRBJ2-7, with D perhaps being TRBD1 or TRBD2 (5 bases each). V lost 4 bases, J lost 0 bases, and 14 bases lay in between. There are 15 residues in the CDR3. CDR1 is SGHRS and CDR2 is YFSETQ in the germline V gene. In nucleotides, the CDR3 is TGCGCCAGCAGCCTTGGGCCAGGGAGCTCCTACGAGCAGTACTTC. It encodes CASSLGPGSSYEQYF.

The rearrangement uses TRBV25-1 and TRBJ1-2, with D perhaps matching TRBD1 (6 bases). CDR3 length: 13 residues. Trimming stripped 5 bases from V and 5 bases from J, with 12 bases between. CDR1 is MGHDK and CDR2 is SYGVNS in the germline V gene. The chain's CDR3 is CASSLGGQYGYTF. CDR3 DNA: TGTGCCAGCAGTCTCGGGGGGCAGTATGGCTACACCTTC.

This clone was counted a single time. V and J are TRBV5-1 and TRBJ1-2; D uncertain. The CDR3 spans 12 residues. Germline V gene data show CDR1 as SGHRS and CDR2 as YFSETQ. V lost 3 bases and J lost 8, with 11 bases in between. The DNA for the CDR3 is TGCGCCAGCAGCTCCGAGCAGGCCGGCTACACCTTC. Protein: CASSSEQAGYTF. The full variable domain, rest sourced from reference TRBV5-1 and TRBJ1-2, is KAGVTQTPRYLIKTRGQQVTLSCSPISGHRSVSWYQQTPGQGLQFLFEYFSETQRNKGNFPGRFSGRQFSNSRSEMNVSTLELGDSALYLCASSSEQAGYTFGSGTRLTVV.